The T cell receptor beta chain under discussion was sequenced for a study of regulatory dendritic cells for organ transplantation. Using immunoSEQ multiplex PCR, the repertoire was profiled, and TCRdb retains in-frame clones only, with some absent. The sample yields about 34,000 clones, less than 90% seen once. The study's findings and limits: Among resting subsets, memory CD8+ cells contained the most alloreactive clonotypes. Regulatory dendritic cells appeared to expand memory CD8+ clones less than mature ones. The authors noted considerable between-person heterogeneity in alloreactive memory CD8+ cells.

With respect to this clone: Its antigen is undetermined.

The germline V and J ends were trimmed by 1 base and 2 bases, with 22 bases remaining between them. Germline V lookup: CDR1 LGHNA, CDR2 YSLEER. This CDR3 spans 19 amino acids. Naive CD45RA+ and memory CD45RO+ CD4+ or CD8+ T cells were FACS-sorted. Sequenced material: naive CD4+ T cells from blood. Subset: CD45RA+ naive T cells. The receptor comes from a human donor in good health. The chain joins TRBV4-3 to TRBJ2-3; no definite D call. Here the CDR3 DNA reads TGCGCCAGCAGCCAAGCCTTCCTTGTACCCATAGAACCCACAGATACGCAGTATTTT. Protein product: CASSQAFLVPIEPTDTQYF.